This T cell receptor beta chain was identified in a study of T-cell reconstitution after alpha-beta-depleted transplantation in children. Study results and caveats: Alpha-beta T cells present about two months after transplant were reported to originate from several hundred expanded graft clones.

Of note for this clonotype: Its cognate antigen is unknown.

CDR3 length: 15 residues. In germline, CDR1 is SGHRS, CDR2 YFSETQ. Trimming cost V 2 bases and J 7 bases; bases outside gene matches: 6. Unique molecular identifiers were used to barcode this TCRbeta library. One entry per CDR3 protein, called by TCRdb with MiXCR from the PCR reads. This table holds a few hundred thousand distinct CDR3 sequences, 10% to 15% found once. The specimen was PBMCs, mostly from graft donor cells, collected 360 days after TCRalphabeta/CD19-depleted stem cell transplant. The V and J genes are TRBV5-1 and TRBJ2-1; 10 bases agree with TRBD2. The receptor comes from a male patient younger than 18 who had a stem cell transplant for acute myeloid leukemia, so the T cells may come from the graft donor. In DNA form, the CDR3 reads TGCGCCAGCAGCTTAAGCGGGAGGGGGAATAATGAGCAGTTCTTC. Encoded protein: CASSLSGRGNNEQFF.